Presented here are 12 T cell receptor beta chains from one specimen sequenced in a study of glioma-infiltrating T cells after dendritic cell vaccination. The assay was immunoSEQ multiplex PCR, and TCRdb's table has in-frame clones only and misses some. The data show fewer than 110,000 clones, with approximately 80% seen just once and approximately 12% held by the top ten. The sequencing here drew on blood, taken before dendritic cell vaccination. All receptors come from a human donor with glioblastoma.

The chain couples TRBV30 to TRBJ2-3; 15 bases match TRBD2. The CDR3 is made up of 15 amino acids. The germline V gene has CDR1 GTSNPN and CDR2 SVGIG (reference sequence). V shed 1 base, J shed 8 bases, and the junction held 4 bases outside the gene matches. The CDR3 DNA sequence: TGTGCCTGGAGTGGGACTAGCGGGGGGGCCGGTACGCAGTATTTT. Translation: CAWSGTSGGAGTQYF.

This clone was recorded a few times. J is TRBJ2-1 and V is TRBV18; 7 bases agree with TRBD1. Germline V gives CDR1 KGHSH, CDR2 LQKENI. J lost 5 bases, V lost 3 bases, and 4 bases had no gene match. This CDR3 contains 14 residues. CDR3: CASSPLGQNNEQFF. The CDR3 coding sequence is TGTGCCAGCTCACCTTTGGGACAGAACAATGAGCAGTTCTTC.

The chain links TRBV6-5 to TRBJ1-1; D not resolved. Trimming removed 2 bases at V and 6 bases at J, with 10 bases between. This CDR3 spans 13 amino acids. The germline V gene has CDR1 MNHEY and CDR2 SVGAGI. The DNA for the CDR3 is TGTGCCAGCAGTTACCTAGGCAGACCTGAAGCTTTCTTT. It encodes CASSYLGRPEAFF.

V usage is TRBV6-1 and J usage is TRBJ1-2; D is unclear. The CDR3 consists of 12 residues. Trimming removed 1 base at V and 7 bases at J, with 7 bases between. Germline CDR1 reads MNHNS; CDR2 reads SASEGT. CDR3 DNA: TGTGCCAGCAGTGAAGGAGAGGCTGGCTACACCTTC. Its translation is CASSEGEAGYTF.

This clone was counted a single time. The rearrangement links TRBV19 to TRBJ2-3, with TRBD2 identical over 8 bases. This CDR3 has 15 residues. V was clipped by 11 bases and J by 1 base; unmatched bases: 11. CDR1 and CDR2 (germline): LNHDA, SQIVND (reference sequence). In nucleotides, the CDR3 is TGTGCCGGGGGGGGAGAGCGGGGGCGCACAGATACGCAGTATTTT. It encodes CAGGGERGRTDTQYF.

This chain links TRBV27 with TRBJ2-1, with 8 bases matching TRBD1. Unmatched junction bases numbered 5, after V lost 3 bases and J lost 4 bases. This CDR3 spans 15 amino acids. The V gene's germline CDR1 is MNHEY and CDR2 SMNVEV (reference sequence). Here the CDR3 DNA reads TGTGCCAGCAGTTTTGGCAGGGGGCCATACAATGAGCAGTTCTTC. Translation: CASSFGRGPYNEQFF.

The genes are TRBV13 and TRBJ2-1; 10 nucleotides agree with TRBD2. The ends lost 4 bases at V and 4 bases at J; junction bases unmatched: 7. CDR1 and CDR2 (germline): PRHDT, FYEKMQ (reference sequence). The CDR3 contains 16 residues. CDR3 amino acids: CASSWRLAGAYNEQFF. The DNA of the CDR3 is TGTGCCAGCAGCTGGCGTCTAGCGGGGGCTTACAATGAGCAGTTCTTC.

The chain uses TRBV5-4 and TRBJ2-7, with TRBD1 as a possible D gene (6 bases). V was shortened by 4 bases and J by 2 bases, with 13 bases between the two germline ends. CDR3 length: 14 residues. Germline-derived CDR1 and CDR2 are SGHNT and YYREEE (reference sequence). The CDR3 here is CASSPNRVTYEQYF. For the CDR3, the DNA is TGTGCCAGCAGCCCAAACAGGGTCACCTACGAGCAGTACTTC.

CDR3 nucleotide sequence: TGTGCCAGCAGTGAAGGACCAGCGGGTCAGCCCCAGCATTTT. Its translation is CASSEGPAGQPQHF. The rearrangement joins TRBV6-1 to TRBJ1-5; no reliable D call. V lost 1 base and J lost 6, with 10 bases in between. The CDR3 runs 14 residues. Germline lookup yields CDR1 MNHNS and CDR2 SASEGT.

This rearrangement joins TRBV6-4 to TRBJ2-3; a possible D gene is TRBD1 (6 bases). The CDR3 sequence is 15 residues long. Trimming shortened V by 2 bases and J by 1 base, and 10 bases separated the two germline ends. The germline V gene has CDR1 MRHNA and CDR2 SNTAGT. Here the CDR3 DNA reads TGTGCCAGCAGTGACCCCAACAGGGGCACAGATACGCAGTATTTT. Its translation is CASSDPNRGTDTQYF.

This sequence joins TRBV9 and TRBJ1-3; no firm D call. Trimming stripped 3 bases from V and 0 bases from J, with 16 bases between. This CDR3 is 17 amino acids long. Per the germline V gene, CDR1 is SGDLS and CDR2 is YYNGEE. In DNA, the CDR3 is TGTGCCAGCAGCGGCTTGGGCCCTTATCCCTCTGGAAACACCATATATTTT. This sequence encodes CASSGLGPYPSGNTIYF.

This clone occurred once. The chain is built from TRBV4-1 and TRBJ2-3; 11 positions match TRBD1. V was pared by 2 bases and J by 4 bases, with 2 bases of the junction left unmatched. The germline CDR1 and CDR2 sequences are MGHRA and YSYEKL. The CDR3 loop spans 15 amino acids. CDR3 bases: TGCGCCAGCAGCCAATGGGGACAGGGGGCAGATACGCAGTATTTT. It codes for CASSQWGQGADTQYF.